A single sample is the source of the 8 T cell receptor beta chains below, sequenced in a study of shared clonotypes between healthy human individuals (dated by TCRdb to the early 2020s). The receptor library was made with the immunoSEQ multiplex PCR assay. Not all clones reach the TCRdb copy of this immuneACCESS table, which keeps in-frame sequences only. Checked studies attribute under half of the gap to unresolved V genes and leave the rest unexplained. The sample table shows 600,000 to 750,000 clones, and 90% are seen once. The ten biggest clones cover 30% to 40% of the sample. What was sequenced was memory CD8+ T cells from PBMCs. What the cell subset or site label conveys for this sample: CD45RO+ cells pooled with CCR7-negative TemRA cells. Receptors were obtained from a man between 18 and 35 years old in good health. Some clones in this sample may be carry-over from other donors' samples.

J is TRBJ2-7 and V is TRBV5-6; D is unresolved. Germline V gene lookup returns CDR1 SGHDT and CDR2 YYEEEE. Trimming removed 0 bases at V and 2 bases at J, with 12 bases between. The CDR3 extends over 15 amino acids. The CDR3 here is CASSLVPVKPYEQYF. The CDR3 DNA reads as TGTGCCAGCAGCTTGGTTCCAGTCAAGCCCTACGAGCAGTACTTC.

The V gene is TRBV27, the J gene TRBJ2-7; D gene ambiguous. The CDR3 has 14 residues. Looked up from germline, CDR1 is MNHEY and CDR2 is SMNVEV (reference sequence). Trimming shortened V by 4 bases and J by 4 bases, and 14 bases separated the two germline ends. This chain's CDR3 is CASSSTAGVYEQYF. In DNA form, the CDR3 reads TGTGCCAGCAGTTCGACGGCTGGGGTGTACGAGCAGTACTTC.

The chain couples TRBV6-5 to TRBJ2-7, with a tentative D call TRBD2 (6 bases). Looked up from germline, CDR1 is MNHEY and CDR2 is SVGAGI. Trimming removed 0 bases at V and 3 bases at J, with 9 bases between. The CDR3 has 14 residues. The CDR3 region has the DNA TGTGCCAGCAGTTACTCCGGGACTTTCTACGAGCAGTACTTC. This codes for CASSYSGTFYEQYF.

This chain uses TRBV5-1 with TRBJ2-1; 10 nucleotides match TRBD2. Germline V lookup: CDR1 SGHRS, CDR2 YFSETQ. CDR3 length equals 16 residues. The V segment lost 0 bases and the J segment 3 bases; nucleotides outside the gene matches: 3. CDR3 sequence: CASSLEGLADYNEQFF. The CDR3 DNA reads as TGCGCCAGCAGCTTGGAAGGACTAGCGGACTACAATGAGCAGTTCTTC.

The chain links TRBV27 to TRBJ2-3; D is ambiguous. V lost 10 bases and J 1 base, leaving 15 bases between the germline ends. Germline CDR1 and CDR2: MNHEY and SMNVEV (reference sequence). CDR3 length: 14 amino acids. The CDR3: CATMGPLGTDTQYF. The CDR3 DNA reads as TGTGCCACAATGGGCCCGTTGGGCACAGATACGCAGTATTTT.

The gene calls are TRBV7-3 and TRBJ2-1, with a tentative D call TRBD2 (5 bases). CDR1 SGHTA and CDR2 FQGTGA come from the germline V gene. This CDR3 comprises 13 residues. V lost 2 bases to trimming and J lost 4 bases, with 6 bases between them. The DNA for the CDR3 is TGTGCCAGCAGCTTATCGGGGTACAATGAGCAGTTCTTC. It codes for CASSLSGYNEQFF.

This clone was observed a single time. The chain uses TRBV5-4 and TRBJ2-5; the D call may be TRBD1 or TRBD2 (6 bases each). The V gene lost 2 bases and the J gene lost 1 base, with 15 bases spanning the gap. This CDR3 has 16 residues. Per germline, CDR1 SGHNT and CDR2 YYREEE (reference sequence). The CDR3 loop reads CASSFGGGTIQETQYF. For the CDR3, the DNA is TGTGCCAGCAGCTTCGGAGGGGGAACTATCCAAGAGACCCAGTACTTC.

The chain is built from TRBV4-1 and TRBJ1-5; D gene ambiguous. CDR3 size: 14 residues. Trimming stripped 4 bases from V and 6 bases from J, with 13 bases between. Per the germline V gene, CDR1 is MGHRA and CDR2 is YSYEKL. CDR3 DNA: TGCGCCAGCAGCCCTTCCTTTCAACGTCAGCCCCAGCATTTT. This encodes CASSPSFQRQPQHF.